This T cell receptor beta chain appears in the sequencing data of a study of T-cell memory formation after mild COVID-19. There are a few counts of this clonotype. Its specificity is unknown. Germline-derived CDR1 and CDR2 are MGHRA and YSYEKL. The CDR3 length is 21 residues. V lost 0 bases, J lost 0 bases, and 16 bases stayed unmatched. Whole-study findings and limits: CD8+ contracting clones occupied EMRA, while CD4+ ones occupied mainly CM and EM.

5'RACE primed from the constant segment yielded TCR alpha and TCR beta cDNA libraries bearing sample barcodes and UMIs. Each CDR3 protein gets one entry after TCRdb re-called the 5' RACE reads with MiXCR. Found here are under 450,000 distinct CDR3 sequences, about a quarter of them singletons; the top ten hold about an eighth. The source of this sequence is an adult woman who had mild COVID-19 (a few samples of this study predate the infection). Cell type and time point are not known. Sequencing was carried out using PBMCs or a T cell subset sorted from them (not recorded which). The gene calls are TRBV4-1 and TRBJ2-4; 8 positions agree with TRBD1. For the CDR3, the DNA is TGCGCCAGCAGCCAAGAACGGCCTCCAGGGGGCAAGGGTCAAGCCAAAAACATTCAGTACTTC. This translates into CASSQERPPGGKGQAKNIQYF.